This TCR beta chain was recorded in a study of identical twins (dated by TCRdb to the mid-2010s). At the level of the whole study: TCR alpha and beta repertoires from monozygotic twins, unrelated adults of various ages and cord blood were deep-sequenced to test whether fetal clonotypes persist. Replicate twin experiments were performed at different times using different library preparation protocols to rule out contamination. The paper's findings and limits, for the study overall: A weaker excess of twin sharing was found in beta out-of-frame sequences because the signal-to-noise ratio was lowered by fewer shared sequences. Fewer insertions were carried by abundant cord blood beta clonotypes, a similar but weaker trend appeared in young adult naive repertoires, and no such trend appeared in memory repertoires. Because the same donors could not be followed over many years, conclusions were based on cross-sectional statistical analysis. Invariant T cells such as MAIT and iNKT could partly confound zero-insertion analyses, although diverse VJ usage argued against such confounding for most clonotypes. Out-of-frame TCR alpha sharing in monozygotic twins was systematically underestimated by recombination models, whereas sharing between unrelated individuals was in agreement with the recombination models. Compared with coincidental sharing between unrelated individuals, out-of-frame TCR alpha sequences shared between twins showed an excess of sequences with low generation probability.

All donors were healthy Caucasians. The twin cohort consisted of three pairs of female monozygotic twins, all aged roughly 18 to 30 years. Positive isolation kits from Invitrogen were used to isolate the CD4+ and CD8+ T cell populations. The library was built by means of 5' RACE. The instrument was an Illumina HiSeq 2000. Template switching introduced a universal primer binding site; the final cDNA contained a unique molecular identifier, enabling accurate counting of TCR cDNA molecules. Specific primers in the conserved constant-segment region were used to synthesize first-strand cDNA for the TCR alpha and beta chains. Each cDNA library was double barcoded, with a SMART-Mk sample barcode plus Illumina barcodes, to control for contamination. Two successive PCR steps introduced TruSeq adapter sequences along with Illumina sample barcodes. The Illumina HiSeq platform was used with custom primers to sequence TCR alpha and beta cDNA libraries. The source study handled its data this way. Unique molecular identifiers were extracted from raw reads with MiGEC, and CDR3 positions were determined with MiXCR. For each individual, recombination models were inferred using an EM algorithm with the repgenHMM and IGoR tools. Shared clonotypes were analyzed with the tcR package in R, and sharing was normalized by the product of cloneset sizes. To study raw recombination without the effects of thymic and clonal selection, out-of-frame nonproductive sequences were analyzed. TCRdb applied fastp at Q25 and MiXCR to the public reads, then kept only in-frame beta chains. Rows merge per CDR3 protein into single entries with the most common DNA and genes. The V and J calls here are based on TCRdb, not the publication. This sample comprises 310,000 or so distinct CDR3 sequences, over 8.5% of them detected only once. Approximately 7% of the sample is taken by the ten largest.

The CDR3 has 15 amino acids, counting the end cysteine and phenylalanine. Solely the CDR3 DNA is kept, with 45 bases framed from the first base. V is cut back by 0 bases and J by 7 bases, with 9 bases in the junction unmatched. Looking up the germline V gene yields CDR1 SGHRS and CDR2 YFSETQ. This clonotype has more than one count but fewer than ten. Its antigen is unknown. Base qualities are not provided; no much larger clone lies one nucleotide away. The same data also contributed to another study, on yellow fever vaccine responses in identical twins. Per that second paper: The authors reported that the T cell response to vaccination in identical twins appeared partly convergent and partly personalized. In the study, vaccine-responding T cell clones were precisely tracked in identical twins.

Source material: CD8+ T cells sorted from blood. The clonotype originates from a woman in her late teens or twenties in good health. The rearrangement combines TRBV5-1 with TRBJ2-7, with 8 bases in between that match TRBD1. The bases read TGCGCCAGCAGCTTGGAGGTGACAGGGGTGCGGGAGCAGTACTTC. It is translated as CASSLEVTGVREQYF.